The 6 T cell receptor beta chains below all came from one sample that was sequenced in a study of blood T cell repertoires in COVID-19. Generated by immunoSEQ multiplex PCR, the TCRdb table keeps only in-frame clones and is missing some. The sample shows 100,000 to 150,000 clones, approximately 88% of them seen only once. Sequenced material: peripheral blood. The receptors come from a young woman who had recovered from COVID-19.

The rearrangement joins TRBV19 to TRBJ1-4; D is undetermined. V dropped 9 bases and J dropped 0 bases, with 8 bases sitting between them. This CDR3 contains 13 residues. Germline V CDR1 and CDR2: LNHDA, SQIVND (reference sequence). Here the CDR3 DNA reads TGTGCCAGCGCAATAGCAACTAATGAAAAACTGTTTTTT. This gives the protein CASAIATNEKLFF. Supplemented by reference TRBV19 and TRBJ1-4, the full variable domain reads DGGITQSPKYLFRKEGQNVTLSCEQNLNHDAMYWYRQDPGQGLRLIYYSQIVNDFQKGDIAEGYSVSREKKESFPLTVTSAQKNPTAFYLCASAIATNEKLFFGSGTQLSVL.

The chain carries TRBV29-1 and TRBJ2-7; 9 nucleotides line up with TRBD2. In germline, CDR1 is SQVTM, CDR2 ANQGSEA. V shed 8 bases and J 5 bases; nucleotides not matched to a gene: 10. This CDR3 contains 13 residues. CDR3: CSISGSSVNEQYF. CDR3 bases: TGCAGCATTAGCGGGAGTAGTGTCAACGAGCAGTACTTC.

This clone was counted a single time. The chain uses TRBV5-1 and TRBJ2-7; TRBD2 matches at 9 bases. Germline V gene lookup returns CDR1 SGHRS and CDR2 YFSETQ. This CDR3 has 15 residues. J was trimmed by 4 bases and V by 6 bases; bases with no gene match: 11. The CDR3 nucleotides read TGCGCCAGCACCGGGGCGGCTAGCGGGGTTTACGAGCAGTACTTC. Protein sequence: CASTGAASGVYEQYF. Full variable domain (outside the CDR3, taken from reference TRBV5-1 and TRBJ2-7): KAGVTQTPRYLIKTRGQQVTLSCSPISGHRSVSWYQQTPGQGLQFLFEYFSETQRNKGNFPGRFSGRQFSNSRSEMNVSTLELGDSALYLCASTGAASGVYEQYFGPGTRLTVT.

The chain couples TRBV6-6 to TRBJ1-3; D is ambiguous. V was shortened by 6 bases and J by 1 base, with 10 bases between the two germline ends. CDR3 length: 14 amino acids. The germline V gene encodes CDR1 MNHNY and CDR2 SVGAGI (reference sequence). CDR3 residues: CASRPGSSGNTIYF. The CDR3 nucleotides are TGTGCCAGCAGGCCGGGGAGTTCTGGAAACACCATATATTTT.

The chain joins TRBV29-1 to TRBJ2-7; 8 nucleotides match TRBD2. The J segment lost 1 base and the V segment lost 0 bases, leaving 8 bases of the junction unmatched. Germline CDR1 and CDR2: SQVTM and ANQGSEA. The CDR3 is made up of 16 amino acids. The CDR3 loop reads CSVEDGRGGSSYEQYF. The CDR3 region has the DNA TGCAGCGTTGAAGATGGTCGGGGGGGATCGTCCTACGAGCAGTACTTC.

The chain combines TRBV24-1 with TRBJ2-2, with D tentatively TRBD1 (5 bases). The CDR3 spans 14 residues. V was shortened by 1 base and J by 4 bases, with 6 bases between the two germline ends. Germline V gene sequence: CDR1 KGHDR, CDR2 SFDVKD. The CDR3 region is CATSDLRGTGELFF. The CDR3 DNA reads TGTGCCACCAGTGATTTAAGGGGCACCGGGGAGCTGTTTTTT.